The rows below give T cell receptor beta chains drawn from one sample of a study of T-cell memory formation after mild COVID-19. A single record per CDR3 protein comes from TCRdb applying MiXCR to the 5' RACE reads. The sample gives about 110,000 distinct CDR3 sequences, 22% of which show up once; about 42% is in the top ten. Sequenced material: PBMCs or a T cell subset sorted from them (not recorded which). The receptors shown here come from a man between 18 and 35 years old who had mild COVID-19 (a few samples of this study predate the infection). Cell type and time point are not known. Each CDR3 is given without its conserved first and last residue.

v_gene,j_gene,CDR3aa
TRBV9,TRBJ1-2,ASSVETGGHGYT
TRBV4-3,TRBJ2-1,ASSSLSRNEQF
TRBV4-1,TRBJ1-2,ASSQDPISTGFDYGYT
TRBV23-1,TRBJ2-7,ASSHESETGVRDEQY
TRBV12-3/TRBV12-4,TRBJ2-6,ASRDSTGGANVLT
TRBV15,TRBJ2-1,ATSSWTGSEQF
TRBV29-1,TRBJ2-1,SVYTGKGDEQF
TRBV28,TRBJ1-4,ASKASGNEKLF
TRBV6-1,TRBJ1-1,AIRWTEAF
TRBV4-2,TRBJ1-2,ASSQGSGGNGYT
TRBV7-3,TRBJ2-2,ASSPTGGYTGELF
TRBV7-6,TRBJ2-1,ASSLNGVYNEQF
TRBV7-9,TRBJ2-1,ASSHADGPRNEQF
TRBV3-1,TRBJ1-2,ASSSSTSAGPLNYGYT
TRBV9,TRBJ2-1,ASSVHFLAGGDEQF
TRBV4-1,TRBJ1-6,ASSEGLSYNSPLH
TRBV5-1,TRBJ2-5,ASSSPGTAKETQY
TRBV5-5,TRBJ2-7,ASSPTWAVYEQY
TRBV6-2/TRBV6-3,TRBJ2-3,ASSTVAGGGTDTQY
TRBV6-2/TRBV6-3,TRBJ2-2,ASSYPPTNRVPGELF
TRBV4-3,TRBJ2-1,ASSQEAGLADEQF
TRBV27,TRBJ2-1,ASSLRQAGGGLNEQF
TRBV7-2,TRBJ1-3,ASSFLQTGNTIY
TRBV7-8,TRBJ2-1,ASSNAGRGGKF
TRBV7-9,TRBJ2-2,ASSLGSDMTTGELF
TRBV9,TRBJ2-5,ASSFTGGNQETQY
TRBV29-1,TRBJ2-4,SVDSGAGDIQY
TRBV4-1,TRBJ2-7,ASSQDPGDIEQY
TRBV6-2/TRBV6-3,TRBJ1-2,ASSYVGLGGYT
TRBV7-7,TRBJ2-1,ASSLGTVGDEQF
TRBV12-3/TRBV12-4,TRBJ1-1,ASRLNTEAF
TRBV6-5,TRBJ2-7,ASRKRGLYYEQY
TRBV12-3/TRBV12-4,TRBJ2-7,ASRPTVTYEQY
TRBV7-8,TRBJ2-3,ASSPSGVPTRDTQY
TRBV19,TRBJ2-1,ASSIVLAGHNEQF
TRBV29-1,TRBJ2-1,SVESGNEQF
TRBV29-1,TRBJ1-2,SVEGDAGPNYGYT
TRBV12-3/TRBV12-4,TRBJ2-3,ASSSGRRGLIDTQY
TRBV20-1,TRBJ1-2,SARSFSDSGIYGYT
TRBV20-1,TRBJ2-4,SASGATVAKNIQY
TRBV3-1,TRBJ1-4,ASSQSMGRLF
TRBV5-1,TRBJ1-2,ASSLRQDHYGYT
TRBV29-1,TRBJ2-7,SVVGRGTSYEQY
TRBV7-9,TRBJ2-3,ASSFFSYTDTQY
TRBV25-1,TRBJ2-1,ASSWTGGDEQF
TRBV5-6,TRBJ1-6,ASSNPPEAPPNSPLH
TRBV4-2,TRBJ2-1,ASSQSLAGGHSEQF